This T cell receptor beta chain appears in the sequencing data of a study of cytomegalovirus exposure and HLA in healthy donors. Study-level results: Reportedly, fewer N-insertions than the approximately 700-donor mean appeared in an Asian-associated ancestry cluster in a later analysis. Most TCR sequences proved rare, with some public TCRs found in many donors. Some V segments, including TRBV6-2 and TRBV6-3, were excluded as indistinguishable. In a later analysis, the majority of CMV-associated beta chains seemingly showed HLA restriction.

The CDR3 is 14 residues long. Germline V gene data show CDR1 as SGHVS and CDR2 as FNYEAQ. The study ran its PCR with 60 Vbeta and 13 Jbeta primers. The repertoire was sequenced with immunoSEQ multiplex PCR; TCRdb's copy has only in-frame clones and lacks some. The data contain roughly 120,000 clones, approximately 8.6% of them singletons. As concerns this clone: Its antigen is still unknown. The junction departs from the called germline gene at one end, perhaps through a read error.

The sequencing input was PBMCs. This chain joins TRBV7-6 and TRBJ2-7; D possibly corresponds to TRBD1 (5 bases). The sequence derives from a woman in her forties in good health and CMV-seropositive. The CDR3 region has the DNA TGTGCCGGCAGCTTAGGTGACAGTCGCCAAGAGCAGTACTTC. Its translation is CAGSLGDSRQEQYF.